This entry concerns a single T cell receptor (beta chain). Data came from immunoSEQ multiplex PCR; TCRdb stores just in-frame clones and leaves some out. Seen here are around 55,000 clones, approximately 91% observed once, and the top ten hold more than 3.5%. The CDR3 consists of 13 residues. Germline CDR1 MNHEY, CDR2 SMNVEV (reference sequence). The V gene lost 2 bases and the J gene lost 2 bases, with 3 bases spanning the gap. This sample stems from a study of control samples from healthy donors and cancer patients. Material: blood. The sequence derives from a man aged 50-60 years in good health. The V gene is TRBV27, the J gene TRBJ2-2; no clear D. CDR3 loop: CASSLPNTGELFF. The CDR3 DNA sequence: TGTGCCAGCAGTTTACCCAACACCGGGGAGCTGTTTTTT.